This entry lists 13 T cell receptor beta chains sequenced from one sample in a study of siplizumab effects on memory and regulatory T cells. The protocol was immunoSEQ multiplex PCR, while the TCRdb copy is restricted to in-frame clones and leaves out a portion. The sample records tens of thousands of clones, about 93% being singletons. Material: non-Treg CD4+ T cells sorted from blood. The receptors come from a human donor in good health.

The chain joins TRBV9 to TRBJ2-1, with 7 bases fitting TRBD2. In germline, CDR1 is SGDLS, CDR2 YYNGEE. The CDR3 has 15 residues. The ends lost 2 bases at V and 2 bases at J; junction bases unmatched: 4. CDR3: CASSVGAGPYNEQFF. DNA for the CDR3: TGTGCCAGCAGCGTTGGAGCGGGACCCTACAATGAGCAGTTCTTC.

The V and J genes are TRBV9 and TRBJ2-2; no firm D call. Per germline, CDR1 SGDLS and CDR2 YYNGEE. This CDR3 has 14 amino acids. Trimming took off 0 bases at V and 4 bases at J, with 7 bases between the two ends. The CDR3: CASSVGHSTGELFF. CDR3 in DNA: TGTGCCAGCAGCGTAGGGCACTCCACCGGGGAGCTGTTTTTT.

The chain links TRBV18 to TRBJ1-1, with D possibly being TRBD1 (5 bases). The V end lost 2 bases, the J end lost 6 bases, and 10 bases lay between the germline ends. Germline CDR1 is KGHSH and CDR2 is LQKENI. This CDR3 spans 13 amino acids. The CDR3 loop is CASSPSGAPEAFF. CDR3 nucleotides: TGTGCCAGCTCACCATCTGGGGCCCCTGAAGCTTTCTTT. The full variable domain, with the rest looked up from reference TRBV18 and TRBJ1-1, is NAGVMQNPRHLVRRRGQEARLRCSPMKGHSHVYWYRQLPEEGLKFMVYLQKENIIDESGMPKERFSAEFPKEGPSILRIQQVVRGDSAAYFCASSPSGAPEAFFGQGTRLTVV.

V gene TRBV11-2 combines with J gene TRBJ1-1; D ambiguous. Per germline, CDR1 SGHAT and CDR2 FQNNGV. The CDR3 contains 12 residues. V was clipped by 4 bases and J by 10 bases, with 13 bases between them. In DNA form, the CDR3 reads TGTGCCAGCAGCTCAAACTTAGGGAGAGCTTTCTTT. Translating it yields CASSSNLGRAFF.

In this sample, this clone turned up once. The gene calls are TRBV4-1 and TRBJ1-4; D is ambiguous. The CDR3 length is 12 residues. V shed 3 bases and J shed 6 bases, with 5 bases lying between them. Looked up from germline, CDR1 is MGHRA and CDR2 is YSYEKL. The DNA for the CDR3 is TGCGCCAGCAGCCACCCATATGAAAAACTGTTTTTT. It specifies CASSHPYEKLFF.

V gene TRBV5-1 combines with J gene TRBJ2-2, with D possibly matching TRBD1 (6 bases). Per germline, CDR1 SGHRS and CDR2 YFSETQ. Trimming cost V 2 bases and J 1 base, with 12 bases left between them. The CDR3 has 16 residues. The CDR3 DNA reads TGCGCCAGCAGCTTCCTCGGGACACAGAACACCGGGGAGCTGTTTTTT. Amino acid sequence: CASSFLGTQNTGELFF.

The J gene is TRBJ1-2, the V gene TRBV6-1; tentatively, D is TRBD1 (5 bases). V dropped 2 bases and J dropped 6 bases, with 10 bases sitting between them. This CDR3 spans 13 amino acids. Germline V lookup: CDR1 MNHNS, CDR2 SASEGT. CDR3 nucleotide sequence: TGTGCCAGCAGTGAATCGGGGGTGGATGGCTACACCTTC. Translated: CASSESGVDGYTF.

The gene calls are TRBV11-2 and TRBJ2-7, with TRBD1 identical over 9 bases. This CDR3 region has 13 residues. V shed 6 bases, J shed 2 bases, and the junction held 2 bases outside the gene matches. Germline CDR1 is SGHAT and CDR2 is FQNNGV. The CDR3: CASSRDRAYEQYF. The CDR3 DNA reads TGTGCCAGCAGTCGGGACAGGGCCTACGAGCAGTACTTC.

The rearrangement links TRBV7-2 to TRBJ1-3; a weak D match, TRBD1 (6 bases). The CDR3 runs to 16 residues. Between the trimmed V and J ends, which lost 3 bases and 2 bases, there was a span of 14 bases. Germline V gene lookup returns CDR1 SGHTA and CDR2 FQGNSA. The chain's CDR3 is CASSLSGQSAGNTIYF. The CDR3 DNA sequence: TGTGCCAGCAGCTTGAGTGGACAGTCAGCTGGAAACACCATATATTTT.

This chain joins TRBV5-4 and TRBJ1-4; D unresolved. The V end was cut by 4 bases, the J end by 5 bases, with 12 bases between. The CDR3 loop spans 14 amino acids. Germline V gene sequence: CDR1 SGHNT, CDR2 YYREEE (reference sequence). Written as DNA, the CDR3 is TGTGCCAGCAGCAGCCGGGGTGGGAATGAAAAACTGTTTTTT. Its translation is CASSSRGGNEKLFF.

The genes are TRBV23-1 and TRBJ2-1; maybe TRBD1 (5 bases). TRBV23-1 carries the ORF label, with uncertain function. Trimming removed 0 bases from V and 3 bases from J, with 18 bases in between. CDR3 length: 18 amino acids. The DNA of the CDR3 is TGCGCCAGCAGTCAATCCCCAGAGCTGGCAGGGATCTACAATGAGCAGTTCTTC. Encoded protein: CASSQSPELAGIYNEQFF.

CDR3 bases: TGCGCCAGCAGCCAAGATGAGGGGTCCTACAATGAGCAGTTCTTC. Translation: CASSQDEGSYNEQFF. V is TRBV4-1 and J is TRBJ2-1; D might be TRBD1 or TRBD2, each matching 5 bases. V was cut by 0 bases and J by 1 base, with 7 bases left in between. Germline lookup yields CDR1 MGHRA and CDR2 YSYEKL. The CDR3 totals 15 residues.

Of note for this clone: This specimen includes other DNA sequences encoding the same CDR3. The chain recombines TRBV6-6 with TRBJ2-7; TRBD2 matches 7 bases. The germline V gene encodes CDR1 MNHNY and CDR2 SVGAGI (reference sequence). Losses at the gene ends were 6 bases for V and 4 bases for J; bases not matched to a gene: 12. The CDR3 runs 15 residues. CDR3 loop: CASSPASGEEYEQYF. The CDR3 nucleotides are TGTGCCAGCAGCCCAGCCAGCGGGGAGGAGTACGAGCAGTACTTC.